A selection of T cell receptor beta chains follows, all from one sample in a study of blood T cell repertoires in COVID-19. The repertoire was sequenced with immunoSEQ multiplex PCR; TCRdb's copy has only in-frame clones and lacks some. The sample holds some 350,000 clones; 88% are singletons and the top ten take 6% to 8%. Input material: peripheral blood. The source of these receptors is a woman in her 70s with COVID-19, enrolled during active disease. Both conserved end residues are trimmed from each CDR3. The D gene is left open where the match is weak. Clone size, where shown, is once, few, many, or a class for clones that have expanded.

TRBV19	TRBJ2-2	NA	TRBD2	ASTRLIAGGISTGELF
TRBV5-4	TRBJ1-2	NA	TRBD1	ASSPDRAAYGYT
TRBV5-1	TRBJ2-5	NA	NA	ASSLGLFAETQY
TRBV5-4	TRBJ2-5	NA	TRBD1	ASSPDRAQETQY
TRBV27	TRBJ2-7	NA	TRBD1	ASSSRGQGYYEQY
TRBV3-1/TRBV3-2	TRBJ2-7	few	TRBD1	ASSRDRSYEQY
TRBV28	TRBJ1-4	few	NA	ASNLGRAYEKLF
TRBV9	TRBJ2-7	NA	NA	ASSETSGVSYEQY
TRBV12-3/TRBV12-4	TRBJ1-5	NA	NA	ASSLATGVPQH
TRBV29-1	TRBJ1-2	NA	TRBD1	SAGTGDYGYT
TRBV10-3	TRBJ1-3	NA	NA	AISEGQGRINTIY
TRBV6-5	TRBJ2-7	NA	NA	ASMLLYSYEQY
TRBV18	TRBJ2-1	NA	TRBD2	ASSPSSGGINEQF
TRBV10-1	TRBJ2-3	NA	TRBD2	ASSEVSGAVDTQY
TRBV24-1	TRBJ2-7	NA	NA	ATSDSDNYEQY
TRBV6-2/TRBV6-3	TRBJ1-5	NA	NA	ASSSLNRAQPQH
TRBV19	TRBJ1-5	NA	TRBD1	ASSIGGTGNWNQPQH
TRBV13	TRBJ1-4	few	NA	ASSGTGNEKLF
TRBV5-4	TRBJ2-5	NA	TRBD2	ASSMTSGGQETQY
TRBV7-2	TRBJ1-1	NA	NA	ASSFSGNTEAF
TRBV5-1	TRBJ2-7	few	NA	ASSSEGDSSYEQY
TRBV6-6	TRBJ1-6	NA	TRBD1	ASSIRGSDSPLH
TRBV6-6	TRBJ2-7	NA	TRBD2	ASQRGHYEQY
TRBV2	TRBJ2-5	NA	TRBD2	ASREWGGLLETQY
TRBV28	TRBJ2-3	NA	NA	ASSLTSTDTQY
TRBV4-2	TRBJ2-1	NA	TRBD2	ASSYEQRGFNEQF
TRBV18	TRBJ1-2	NA	TRBD1	ASSPGQGDGYGYT
TRBV6-5	TRBJ1-3	NA	NA	ASREGIYSGNTIY
TRBV6-2/TRBV6-3	TRBJ2-1	NA	NA	ASSYRDKVRNEQF
TRBV4-2	TRBJ2-3	NA	TRBD1	ASTRTGDGTDTQY
TRBV19	TRBJ2-5	once	TRBD2	ASSFSGGRETQY
TRBV13	TRBJ2-7	NA	NA	ASSLGVARTYEQY
TRBV19	TRBJ1-1	once	NA	ASSPWTETEAF
TRBV2	TRBJ1-2	NA	NA	ASSQPVSGGGYT
TRBV21-1	TRBJ1-2	NA	NA	ASSAPGRLNYGYT
TRBV5-4	TRBJ2-2	NA	NA	ASSVDFNTGELF
TRBV7-8	TRBJ1-4	NA	NA	ASSLVRTAAEKLF
TRBV27	TRBJ1-6	NA	TRBD1	ASGDRANSPLH
TRBV5-4	TRBJ2-7	NA	TRBD2	ASSPYGGGYEQY
TRBV2	TRBJ1-2	NA	NA	ASGSLSYGYT
TRBV28	TRBJ2-7	NA	NA	ASSQGSGEQY